Included here is one T cell receptor (beta chain) sequence, with context. These data originate in a study of blood T cell repertoires in COVID-19. The wider study: From T cells, B-cell-depleted T cells, or PBMCs came the material, which was cDNA or gDNA.

The authors' processing: Quantification of nucleated cells was approximated via reference gene primer amplification. TCRdb's copy holds only in-frame clones and misses some; the assay was immunoSEQ multiplex PCR. That table furnishes V, J and clone size, whereas the DNA furnished D and trimming. The table has about 190,000 clones, 82% seen once. Germline CDR1 and CDR2: SGHAT and FQNNGV. V was clipped by 4 bases and J by 1 base; unmatched bases: 2. The CDR3 is 14 residues long. Recruited during active infection, patients (from Seattle) were subsequently followed longitudinally. Sequencing was done on a sample of peripheral blood. The V gene is TRBV11-2, the J gene TRBJ1-1, with 8 bases matching TRBD1. The sequence was collected from a woman aged 55-70 years with COVID-19, enrolled during active disease. The CDR3 region is CASSYGQGNTEAFF. CDR3 DNA: TGTGCCAGCAGCTACGGACAGGGGAACACTGAAGCTTTCTTT.